The present T cell receptor (beta chain) was sequenced within a study of shared clonotypes between healthy human individuals. Findings and caveats of the study: In general, naive subsets displayed greater estimated richness than memory subsets did. Apart from blood, nothing was sampled; tissue repertoires likely differ.

Trimming at V came to 3 bases and at J to 2 bases, leaving 10 bases not matched to a gene. This CDR3 contains 18 residues. Germline assignment: CDR1 LNHDA and CDR2 SQIVND (reference sequence). Libraries were prepared by immunoSEQ multiplex PCR; TCRdb keeps only in-frame clonotypes and omits some of them. The sample lists approximately 530,000 clones, 90% to 97% occurring once. About this clone: Its target is not known.

The sample comprised naive CD4+ T cells sorted from blood. The subset here: CD45RA+ positively selected. This receptor was obtained from a woman aged 25-40 years in good health. This rearrangement joins TRBV19 to TRBJ2-1; 10 positions match TRBD2. Here the CDR3 DNA reads TGTGCCAGTAGTATTGGTCCCCCACTAGCGGGAACCTACAATGAGCAGTTCTTC. It translates to CASSIGPPLAGTYNEQFF.